The 29 T cell receptor beta chains below were found in one sample sequenced in a study of Graves' ophthalmopathy and Graves' hyperthyroidism. The authors amplified TCR beta CDR3 regions from RNA transcripts. An initial RT-PCR round employing HTBI primers preceded a second-round multiplex PCR. TCRdb analysed the multiplex PCR reads with MiXCR anew, one entry per CDR3 protein. The sample includes a few hundred thousand distinct CDR3 sequences, about 18% of them seen just once. The sample was peripheral blood. Every receptor here comes from an adult woman with stable Graves' hyperthyroidism.

The rearrangement uses TRBV4-2 and TRBJ2-7, with 10 bases that match TRBD2. V gave up 1 base and J gave up 4 bases; unmatched junction bases: 7. Germline V gives CDR1 LGHNA, CDR2 YNFKEQ. CDR3 length: 16 residues. The CDR3 DNA reads as TGTGCCAGCAGCCAAGTGCAGACTAGCGGGCGATACGAGCAGTACTTC. It specifies CASSQVQTSGRYEQYF.

This clonotype has ten or more counts. V is TRBV20-1 and J is TRBJ2-7; TRBD1 matches 7 bases. Germline CDR1 is DFQATT and CDR2 is SNEGSKA (reference sequence). The CDR3 runs to 16 residues. With 0 bases clipped from V and 4 bases from J, the junction kept 12 bases outside the gene matches. CDR3 amino acids: CSARDLGRGKAYEQYF. The CDR3 nucleotides are TGCAGTGCTAGAGATCTGGGCAGGGGGAAGGCGTACGAGCAGTACTTC.

Only a few counts were recorded for this clonotype. The V and J genes are TRBV5-1 and TRBJ2-7; D remains unclear. Trimming cost V 0 bases and J 0 bases, with 13 bases left between them. Germline CDR1 is SGHRS and CDR2 is YFSETQ. The CDR3 contains 16 residues. Written as DNA, the CDR3 is TGCGCCAGCAGCTTGGCGGTCAGCGCCAGCTCCTACGAGCAGTACTTC. It is translated as CASSLAVSASSYEQYF.

This clonotype was seen at least ten times. This chain links TRBV9 with TRBJ1-2; D not resolved. Germline V gene lookup returns CDR1 SGDLS and CDR2 YYNGEE. V lost 2 bases to trimming and J lost 4 bases, with 18 bases between them. The CDR3 consists of 16 residues. The CDR3 protein is CASSVSPDGRLYGYTF. As DNA, the CDR3 is TGTGCCAGCAGCGTCTCTCCAGATGGACGGCTCTATGGCTACACCTTC.

This rearrangement joins TRBV3-1 to TRBJ2-7; D remains unclear. V was cut by 1 base and J by 5 bases, with 12 bases left in between. Per the germline V gene, CDR1 is LGHDT and CDR2 is YNNKEL (reference sequence). This CDR3 region has 14 residues. CDR3 DNA sequence: TGTGCCAGCAGCCAAGCCAGGAGTTCCCACGAGCAGTACTTC. Encoded protein: CASSQARSSHEQYF.

The table lists this clonotype with many counts. The V call is TRBV15, the J call TRBJ2-5, with D maybe TRBD2 (7 bases). Trimming removed 1 base at V and 3 bases at J, with 15 bases between. The CDR3 loop spans 16 amino acids. Germline V gene sequence: CDR1 LNHNV, CDR2 YYDKDF (reference sequence). CDR3 in amino acids: CATSRAWGGPKETQYF. The CDR3 DNA is TGTGCCACCAGCAGAGCGTGGGGGGGCCCAAAAGAGACCCAGTACTTC.

The table lists this clonotype with many counts. The genes are TRBV20-1 and TRBJ1-3; no definite D call. Germline V CDR1 and CDR2: DFQATT, SNEGSKA (reference sequence). The V end lost 2 bases, the J end lost 0 bases, and 11 bases lay between the germline ends. The CDR3 runs to 15 residues. The CDR3 DNA is TGCAGTGCTAGATCGACGGTTTACTCTGGAAACACCATATATTTT. It is translated as CSARSTVYSGNTIYF.

This clonotype was seen at least ten times. The rearrangement links TRBV28 to TRBJ2-1; D uncertain. Germline V CDR1 and CDR2: MDHEN, SYDVKM. The length of the CDR3 is 15 residues. Trimming removed 4 bases at V and 5 bases at J, with 15 bases between. CDR3 DNA: TGTGCCAGCAGTTCATACTCCAGAAAGAACAATGAGCAGTTCTTC. It translates to CASSSYSRKNNEQFF.

CDR3 coding DNA: TGCGCCAGCAGCTCTACGGGGGACGGAGTCTACGAGCAGTACTTC. This gives the protein CASSSTGDGVYEQYF. The chain employs TRBV5-1 and TRBJ2-7; possible D gene TRBD2, 6 bases. Trimming shortened V by 3 bases and J by 3 bases, and 16 bases separated the two germline ends. From germline, CDR1 is SGHRS and CDR2 YFSETQ. CDR3 length: 15 residues.

Many counts were recorded for this clonotype. The chain has TRBV6-1 and TRBJ1-5; D may be TRBD1 (5 bases). There are 14 residues in the CDR3. Germline V gene lookup returns CDR1 MNHNS and CDR2 SASEGT. V lost 2 bases, J lost 2 bases, and 7 bases lay in between. This CDR3 reads CASSEPGGNQPQHF. The DNA for the CDR3 is TGTGCCAGCAGTGAACCGGGGGGCAATCAGCCCCAGCATTTT.

This clonotype occurred many times. The genes are TRBV12-3 or TRBV12-4 and TRBJ1-5, with D tentatively TRBD1 (5 bases). Trimming took 5 bases from V and 2 from J, leaving 13 bases between them. The CDR3 is 15 amino acids. CDR3 loop: CASSTQGLGNQPQHF. The CDR3 DNA is TGTGCCAGCAGTACCCAGGGTTTGGGCAATCAGCCCCAGCATTTT.

The chain is built from TRBV15 and TRBJ2-5; no clear D gene. The germline V and J ends were trimmed by 0 bases and 3 bases, with 11 bases remaining between them. The CDR3 spans 15 residues. Per the germline V gene, CDR1 is LNHNV and CDR2 is YYDKDF (reference sequence). CDR3 DNA: TGTGCCACCAGCAGAGATTTGGTCTTAAAAGAGACCCAGTACTTC. Residues: CATSRDLVLKETQYF.

This clonotype showed up many times. This rearrangement joins TRBV5-5 to TRBJ2-7; D remains ambiguous. CDR1 is SGHKS and CDR2 is YYEKEE in the germline V gene (reference sequence). Trimming left V 3 bases short and J 6 bases short, with 16 bases between. The CDR3 runs to 14 residues. CDR3 DNA: TGTGCCAGCAGCTATATTGGATCCACTCCCGAGCAGTACTTC. It yields the protein CASSYIGSTPEQYF.

This clonotype was recorded at least ten times. This chain joins TRBV30 and TRBJ2-4; TRBD2 aligns across 8 bases. This CDR3 is 16 amino acids long. From germline, CDR1 is GTSNPN and CDR2 SVGIG (reference sequence). The junction had 5 bases not matched to a gene; V was cut back by 0 bases and J by 1 base. CDR3 amino acids: CAWSVRAGVAKNIQYF. CDR3 DNA sequence: TGTGCCTGGAGTGTACGAGCGGGAGTCGCCAAAAACATTCAGTACTTC.

This clonotype was recorded at least ten times. The rearrangement uses TRBV24-1 and TRBJ2-4, with TRBD1 matching 11 bases. Germline-derived CDR1 and CDR2 are KGHDR and SFDVKD. This CDR3 comprises 16 residues. V lost 3 bases to trimming and J lost 4 bases; unmatched junction nucleotides: 4. In DNA form, the CDR3 reads TGTGCCACCAGTGATCGTGGGACAGGGGGGAAAAACATTCAGTACTTC. It translates to CATSDRGTGGKNIQYF.

The chain recombines TRBV12-3 or TRBV12-4 with TRBJ1-2, with D possibly matching TRBD1 (5 bases). The CDR3 is 13 residues long. The V gene lost 5 bases and the J gene lost 4 bases, with 11 bases spanning the gap. The CDR3 loop is CASSLTDSYGYTF. The CDR3 DNA sequence: TGTGCCAGCAGTCTCACCGACAGCTATGGCTACACCTTC.

This clonotype has just a few counts. The chain couples TRBV2 to TRBJ2-7, with 8 positions matching TRBD1. The CDR3 has 15 amino acids. V lost 7 bases and J lost 3; bases outside the gene matches: 11. Per the germline V gene, CDR1 is SNHLY and CDR2 is FYNNEI. Here the CDR3 reads CASIEGTGGNYEQYF. CDR3 DNA sequence: TGTGCCAGCATTGAGGGTACAGGGGGGAACTACGAGCAGTACTTC.

The J gene is TRBJ2-7, the V gene TRBV2, with D unresolved. This CDR3 comprises 12 residues. Germline CDR1 reads SNHLY; CDR2 reads FYNNEI. V was clipped by 7 bases and J by 3 bases, with 10 bases between them. The CDR3 protein is CASIGVLYEQYF. CDR3 DNA: TGTGCCAGCATCGGAGTACTCTACGAGCAGTACTTC.

The sample holds many counts of this clonotype. CDR3 coding DNA: TGTGCCAGCAGCCAAGCAGGTTCACCCCTCCACTTT. Translation gives CASSQAGSPLHF. The genes are TRBV13 and TRBJ1-6; D is ambiguous. Trimming removed 5 bases at V and 9 bases at J, with 8 bases between. The germline V gene has CDR1 PRHDT and CDR2 FYEKMQ (reference sequence). CDR3 length equals 12 residues.

This clonotype was detected ten times or more. The genes are TRBV20-1 and TRBJ1-3; 8 positions agree with TRBD1. CDR1 and CDR2 (germline): DFQATT, SNEGSKA (reference sequence). The CDR3 extends over 15 amino acids. V dropped 5 bases and J dropped 0; count of bases not matched to a gene: 6. CDR3 DNA: TGCAGTGCTCCTGGGACAGGACCCTCTGGAAACACCATATATTTT. Translating gives CSAPGTGPSGNTIYF.

This clonotype occurred many times. The CDR3 here is CATRTGVNYGYTF. CDR3 DNA sequence: TGTGCCACCAGGACGGGAGTTAACTATGGCTACACCTTC. The J gene is TRBJ1-2, the V gene TRBV6-5; D not certain. With 10 bases removed from V and 1 base from J, the gap between germline ends came to 13 bases. This CDR3 contains 13 residues. Germline V gene lookup returns CDR1 MNHEY and CDR2 SVGAGI.

Details on this clonotype: This may stem from a read error, because a much larger clone lies one nucleotide away. The gene calls are TRBV2 and TRBJ2-7; 8 positions match TRBD2. CDR1 is SNHLY, CDR2 FYNNEI, per germline. This CDR3 spans 13 amino acids. V trimming: 8 bases; J trimming: 6 bases; junction bases outside the gene matches: 9. Written as DNA, the CDR3 is TGTGCCAGCGCGTTCCTAGCGGGCCTCGAGCAGTACTTC. It specifies CASAFLAGLEQYF.

V gene TRBV15 combines with J gene TRBJ2-7, with 7 bases identical to TRBD1. This CDR3 has 14 amino acids. V shed 3 bases, J shed 3 bases, and the junction held 5 bases outside the gene matches. The germline CDR1 and CDR2 sequences are LNHNV and YYDKDF (reference sequence). CDR3 sequence reads: CATSSPDRDYEQYF. CDR3 DNA: TGTGCCACCAGCAGCCCCGACAGGGACTACGAGCAGTACTTC.

The sample holds a few counts of this clonotype. The V call is TRBV4-1, the J call TRBJ1-1; D unresolved. The CDR3 length is 15 residues. With 0 bases removed from V and 4 bases from J, the gap between germline ends came to 12 bases. Germline V lookup: CDR1 MGHRA, CDR2 YSYEKL. The CDR3 nucleotides are TGCGCCAGCAGCCAAGAGCTGGGTACAAGCACTGAAGCTTTCTTT. Its protein is CASSQELGTSTEAFF.

This clonotype showed up many times. The chain joins TRBV12-3 or TRBV12-4 to TRBJ1-2, with a tentative D call TRBD1 (6 bases). V lost 5 bases and J lost 5, with 18 bases in between. The CDR3 length is 15 residues. CDR3 bases: TGTGCCAGCAGTCCCGGGACATTAGGGAGGTATGGCTACACCTTC. Translating gives CASSPGTLGRYGYTF.

This clonotype has a count of ten or more. The J gene is TRBJ2-7, the V gene TRBV20-1; D may be TRBD2 (6 bases). CDR1 DFQATT and CDR2 SNEGSKA come from the germline V gene (reference sequence). V was pared by 6 bases and J by 0 bases, with 21 bases between. The CDR3 length is 16 residues. The CDR3 is CSASLVGGGNSYEQYF. The CDR3 nucleotides read TGCAGTGCCAGTCTTGTCGGTGGGGGGAACTCCTACGAGCAGTACTTC.

This clonotype has just a few counts. This sequence joins TRBV19 and TRBJ2-2; 13 nucleotides match TRBD2. There are 16 residues in the CDR3. Germline-derived CDR1 and CDR2 are LNHDA and SQIVND (reference sequence). The junction had 6 bases not matched to a gene; V was cut back by 7 bases and J by 4 bases. The DNA for the CDR3 is TGTGCCAGTATCTCGACTAGCGGGAGGCCCACCGGGGAGCTGTTTTTT. It yields the protein CASISTSGRPTGELFF.

This clonotype was detected ten times or more. The rearrangement joins TRBV7-3 to TRBJ2-5; D perhaps matches TRBD2 (6 bases). The V gene lost 5 bases and the J gene lost 5 bases, with 18 bases spanning the gap. The CDR3 covers 15 residues. Germline V gene sequence: CDR1 SGHTA, CDR2 FQGTGA. The CDR3 is CASSPVGAEGETQYF. DNA for the CDR3: TGTGCCAGCAGCCCGGTTGGGGCGGAGGGGGAGACCCAGTACTTC.

This chain links TRBV6-1 with TRBJ2-2, with a possible D match to TRBD1 (5 bases). CDR1 and CDR2 (germline): MNHNS, SASEGT. V lost 0 bases and J 5 bases, leaving 10 bases between the germline ends. This CDR3 is 15 amino acids long. The CDR3 coding sequence is TGTGCCAGCAGTGAAGCAAGGGGTAAAACCGGGGAGCTGTTTTTT. Translating it yields CASSEARGKTGELFF.